The clone carrying this TCR beta chain has at least ten counts. The data originate from a study of human T cells and chemical hapten exposure. Study background: TCR yields differed between samples (mainly from small differences in pooled library volume).

TCRdb re-called the RACE reads through MiXCR, storing one row per CDR3 protein. This sample has 350,000 to 450,000 distinct CDR3 sequences, with 4.5% to 6% found just once. Time point defined: pre-sensitization, week 0. Treatment given: therapeutic diphenylcyclopropenone sensitization with weekly scalp DPC. RNA extraction used unfractionated whole blood as the source of total RNA. The receptor was isolated from a woman in her forties or fifties with alopecia areata. Some clones in this sample may be carry-over from other donors' samples. The sequencing used whole blood, collected in connection with sensitization to the hapten diphenylcyclopropenone (DPC).

The CDR3 DNA follows: TGCAGCGTATACAGAGATTATGGCTACACCTTC. It yields the protein CSVYRDYGYTF. This chain connects TRBV29-1 to TRBJ1-2; no firm D call. The germline V and J ends were trimmed by 6 bases and 5 bases, with 10 bases remaining between them. The germline CDR1 and CDR2 sequences are SQVTM and ANQGSEA. The length of the CDR3 is 11 residues.